This TCR beta chain was captured by sequencing in a study of radiation and T cells in renal cell carcinoma. Findings and caveats of the study: Pretreatment tumor biopsies were lacking, so baseline clonotypes are unknown.

Noted time point: blood 4 weeks post-SBRT, at nephrectomy. The treatment here: 15 Gy SBRT to primary tumor, nephrectomy 4 weeks later. Nephrectomy followed 15 Gy stereotactic body radiation by 4 weeks. Clear cell pathology was present in this patient's renal cell carcinoma. Method: immunoSEQ multiplex PCR; TCRdb's copy keeps in-frame clones and lacks some. The sample holds some 100,000 clones; more than 65% are singletons and the top ten take under 8.5%. This CDR3 is 17 amino acids long. The germline gives CDR1 SEHNR, CDR2 FQNEAQ (reference sequence). V was pared by 6 bases and J by 2 bases, with 16 bases of the junction left unmatched. A word on this clone: Its antigen remains unknown.

The J gene is TRBJ2-7, the V gene TRBV7-9, with 7 bases that match TRBD1. The sequence was collected from a man in his sixties with renal cell carcinoma. Source: blood, taken from a patient whose treatment included radiotherapy and nephrectomy. The CDR3 loop reads CASSLPRTGRPPYEQYF. In DNA, the CDR3 is TGTGCCAGCAGTCTTCCCCGGACAGGCCGCCCTCCCTACGAGCAGTACTTC.